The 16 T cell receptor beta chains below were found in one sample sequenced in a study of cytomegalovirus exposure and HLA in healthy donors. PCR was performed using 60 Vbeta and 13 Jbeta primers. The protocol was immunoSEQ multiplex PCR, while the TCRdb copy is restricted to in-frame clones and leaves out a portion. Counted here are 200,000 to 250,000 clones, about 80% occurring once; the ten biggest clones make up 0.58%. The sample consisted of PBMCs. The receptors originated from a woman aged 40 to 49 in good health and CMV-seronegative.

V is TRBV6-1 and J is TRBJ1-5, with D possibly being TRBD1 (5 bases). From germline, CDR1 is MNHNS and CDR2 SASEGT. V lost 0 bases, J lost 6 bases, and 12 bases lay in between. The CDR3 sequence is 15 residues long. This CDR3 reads CASSEAGGGFQPQHF. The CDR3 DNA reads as TGTGCCAGCAGTGAAGCGGGGGGGGGTTTTCAGCCCCAGCATTTT.

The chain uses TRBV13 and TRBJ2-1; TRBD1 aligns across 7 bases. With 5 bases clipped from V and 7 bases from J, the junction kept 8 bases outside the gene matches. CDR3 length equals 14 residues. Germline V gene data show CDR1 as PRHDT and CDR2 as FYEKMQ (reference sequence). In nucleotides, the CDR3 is TGTGCCAGCAGCCCCCGACAGGGTACAAATGAGCAGTTCTTC. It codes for CASSPRQGTNEQFF.

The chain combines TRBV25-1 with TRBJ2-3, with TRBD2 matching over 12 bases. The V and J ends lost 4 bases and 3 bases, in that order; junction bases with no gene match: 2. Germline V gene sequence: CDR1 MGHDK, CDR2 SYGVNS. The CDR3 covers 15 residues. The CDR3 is CASSASGGVTDTQYF. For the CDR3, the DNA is TGTGCCAGCAGTGCTAGCGGGGGGGTTACAGATACGCAGTATTTT. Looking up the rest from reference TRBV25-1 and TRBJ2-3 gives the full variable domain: EADIYQTPRYLVIGTGKKITLECSQTMGHDKMYWYQQDPGMELHLIHYSYGVNSTEKGDLSSESTVSRIRTEHFPLTLESARPSHTSQYLCASSASGGVTDTQYFGPGTRLTVL.

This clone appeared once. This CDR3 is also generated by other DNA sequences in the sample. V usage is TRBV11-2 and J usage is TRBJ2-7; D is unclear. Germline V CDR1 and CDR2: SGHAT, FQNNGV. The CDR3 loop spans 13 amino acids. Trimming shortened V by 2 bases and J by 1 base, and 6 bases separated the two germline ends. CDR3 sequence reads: CASSLSGSYEQYF. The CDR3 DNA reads TGTGCCAGCAGCTTATCAGGTTCCTACGAGCAGTACTTC.

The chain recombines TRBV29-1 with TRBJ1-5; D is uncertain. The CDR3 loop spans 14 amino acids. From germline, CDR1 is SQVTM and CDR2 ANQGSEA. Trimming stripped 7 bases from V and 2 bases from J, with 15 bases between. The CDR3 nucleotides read TGCAGCGCTCGGACGGAGGATGGCAATCAGCCCCAGCATTTT. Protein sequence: CSARTEDGNQPQHF.

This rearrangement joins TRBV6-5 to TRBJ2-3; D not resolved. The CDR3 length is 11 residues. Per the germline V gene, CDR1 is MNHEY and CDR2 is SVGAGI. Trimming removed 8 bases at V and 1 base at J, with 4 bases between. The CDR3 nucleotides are TGTGCCAGCCGTCGCACAGATACGCAGTATTTT. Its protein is CASRRTDTQYF.

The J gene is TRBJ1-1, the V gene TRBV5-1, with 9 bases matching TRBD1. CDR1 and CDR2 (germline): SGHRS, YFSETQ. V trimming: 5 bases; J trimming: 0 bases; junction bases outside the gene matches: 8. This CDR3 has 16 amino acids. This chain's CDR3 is CASSQDRGPMNTEAFF. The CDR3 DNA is TGCGCCAGCAGTCAGGACAGGGGACCCATGAACACTGAAGCTTTCTTT.

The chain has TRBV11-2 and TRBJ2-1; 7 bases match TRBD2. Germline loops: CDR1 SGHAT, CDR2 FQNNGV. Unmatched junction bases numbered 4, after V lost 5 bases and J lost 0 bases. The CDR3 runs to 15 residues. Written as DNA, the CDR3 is TGTGCCAGCAGCGCGCTAGCGGCCTCCTACAATGAGCAGTTCTTC. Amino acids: CASSALAASYNEQFF.

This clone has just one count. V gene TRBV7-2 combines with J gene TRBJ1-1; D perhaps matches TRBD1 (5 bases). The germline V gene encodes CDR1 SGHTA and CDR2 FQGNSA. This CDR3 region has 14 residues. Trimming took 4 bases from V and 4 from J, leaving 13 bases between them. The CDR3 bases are TGTGCCAGCAGCTATAACCAGGGAGGCACTGAAGCTTTCTTT. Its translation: CASSYNQGGTEAFF.

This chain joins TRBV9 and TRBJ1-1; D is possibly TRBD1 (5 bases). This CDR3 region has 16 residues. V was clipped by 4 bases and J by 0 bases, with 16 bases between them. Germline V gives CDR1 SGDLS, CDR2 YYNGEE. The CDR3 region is CASSPHLGGVNTEAFF. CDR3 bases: TGTGCCAGCAGCCCACACCTGGGAGGGGTGAACACTGAAGCTTTCTTT.

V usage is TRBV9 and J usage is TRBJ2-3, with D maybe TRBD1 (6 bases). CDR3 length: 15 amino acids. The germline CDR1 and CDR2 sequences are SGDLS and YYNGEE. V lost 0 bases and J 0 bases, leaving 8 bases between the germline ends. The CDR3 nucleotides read TGTGCCAGCAGCGTAGGGACAGTTAGCACAGATACGCAGTATTTT. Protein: CASSVGTVSTDTQYF.

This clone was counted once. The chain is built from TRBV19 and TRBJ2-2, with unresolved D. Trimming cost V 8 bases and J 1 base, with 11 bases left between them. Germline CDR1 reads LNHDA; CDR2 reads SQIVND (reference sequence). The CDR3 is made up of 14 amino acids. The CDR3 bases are TGTGCCAGTCTCAGCAGACTGAACACCGGGGAGCTGTTTTTT. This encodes CASLSRLNTGELFF.

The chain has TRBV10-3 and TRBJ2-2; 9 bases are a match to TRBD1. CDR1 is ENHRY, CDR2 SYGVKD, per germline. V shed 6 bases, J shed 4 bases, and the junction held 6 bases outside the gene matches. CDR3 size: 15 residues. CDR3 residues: CAIRGGTGRTGELFF. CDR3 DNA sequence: TGTGCCATCAGGGGGGGGACAGGGCGCACCGGGGAGCTGTTTTTT.

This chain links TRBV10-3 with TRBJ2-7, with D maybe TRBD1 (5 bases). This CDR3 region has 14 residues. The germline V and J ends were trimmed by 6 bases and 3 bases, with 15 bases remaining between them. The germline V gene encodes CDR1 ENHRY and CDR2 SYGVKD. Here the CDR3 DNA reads TGTGCCATCAGGAGAGATCAGGGTCGCTACGAGCAGTACTTC. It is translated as CAIRRDQGRYEQYF.

The CDR3 protein is CASRQGSHNEKLFF. The CDR3 DNA follows: TGCGCCAGCCGTCAGGGCAGCCATAATGAAAAACTGTTTTTT. The V call is TRBV5-1, the J call TRBJ1-4; D is possibly TRBD1 (5 bases). CDR1 and CDR2 from the germline V gene are SGHRS and YFSETQ. The length of the CDR3 is 14 residues. Deletions cut 7 bases from V and 4 bases from J, with 14 bases between.

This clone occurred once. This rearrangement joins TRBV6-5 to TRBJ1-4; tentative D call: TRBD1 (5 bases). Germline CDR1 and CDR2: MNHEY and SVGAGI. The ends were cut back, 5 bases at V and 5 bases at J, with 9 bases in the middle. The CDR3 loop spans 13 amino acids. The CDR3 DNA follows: TGTGCCAGCAGTGGATCAGGGAATGAAAAACTGTTTTTT. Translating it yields CASSGSGNEKLFF.